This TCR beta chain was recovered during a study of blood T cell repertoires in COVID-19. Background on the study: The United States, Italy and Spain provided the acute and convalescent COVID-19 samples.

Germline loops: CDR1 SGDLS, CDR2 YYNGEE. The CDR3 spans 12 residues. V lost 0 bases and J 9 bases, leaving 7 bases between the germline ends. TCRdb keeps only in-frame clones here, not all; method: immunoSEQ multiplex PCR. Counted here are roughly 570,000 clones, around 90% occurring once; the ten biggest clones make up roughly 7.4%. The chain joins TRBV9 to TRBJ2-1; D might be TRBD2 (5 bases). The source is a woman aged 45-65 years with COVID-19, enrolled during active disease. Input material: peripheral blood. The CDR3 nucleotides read TGTGCCAGCAGCGTAGTAGGGAGTGAGCAGTTCTTC. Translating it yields CASSVVGSEQFF.